This TCR beta chain came from a study of spatial heterogeneity in lung cancer. Study findings and constraints: One measure, the expanded intratumoral alpha and beta TCR count, tracked tumor mutation counts. Coverage of tumor T cells was estimated at approximately 7% for alpha chains and roughly 13% for beta chains.

Germline loops: CDR1 MNHEY, CDR2 SMNVEV (reference sequence). The CDR3 is 13 amino acids. Trimming took off 2 bases at V and 6 bases at J, with 8 bases between the two ends. The time point was: sample taken at primary tumor resection. The sequenced material consisted of unsorted whole RNA from tumor, nontumor lung or frozen PBMC. By share of the sample, this clonotype is medium-sized. Its antigen is undetermined. MiXCR, run by TCRdb on the 5' RACE reads, gives a single entry per CDR3 protein. In the table there are 2,500 or so distinct CDR3 sequences, roughly 1.4% of which are singletons. The chain is built from TRBV27 and TRBJ2-1; tentative D call: TRBD2 (5 bases). Sequenced material: lung tumor tissue, taken at surgery. The clonotype was recovered from a male donor with early-stage non-small cell lung cancer. In DNA form, the CDR3 reads TGTGCCAGCAGTTTAGGCCGGGGCAATGAGCAGTTCTTC. Protein sequence: CASSLGRGNEQFF.